This entry describes one T cell receptor (beta chain). Its antigen has not been determined. One base away there is no much larger clone; base qualities are not given. The data were obtained in a study of blood T cell repertoires in COVID-19 (dated by TCRdb to the early 2020s). For the study in its entirety: The collaborator samples originated in the United States, Italy and Spain and spanned the acute and convalescent phases of COVID-19. The prospective study material was composed of cDNA or gDNA derived from T cells, B-cell-depleted T cells, or PBMCs. Subjects who had been exposed to COVID-19, were actively infected with it, or had recovered from it provided the deeply sampled blood TCRbeta repertoires that made up the dataset. The repertoires were released in a freely available public database meant as a resource for research on the immune response to SARS-CoV-2. Samples were obtained from the ongoing ImmuneRACE study (first 160 participants) and from 1,254 subjects provided by 6 global collaborators. Sample metadata almost always included a de-identified subject ID, COVID-19 status, age in years and sex. HLA class I and class II types, where available, came from metadata supplied by the sample provider rather than from assay-based typing. General conclusions and limits of the study: Clinical and demographic metadata were provided uncurated, with the amount varying by source and participant.

The immunoSEQ Assay, a bias-controlled multiplex PCR, was used to amplify TCRbeta CDR3 regions from genomic DNA. The published analysis was carried out like this. Within the assay, amplification of reference gene primers was used to estimate how many nucleated cells each sample contained. Sequence reads were collapsed and filtered to measure the absolute abundance of every unique TCRbeta CDR3 rearrangement. For each sample, productive Simpson clonality was calculated as the square root of Simpson's diversity index across productive rearrangements. TCRdb retrieved this table from immuneACCESS and kept in-frame rearrangements only. Not all clones are present; in checked studies, unresolved V genes account for under half, and no reason is known for the remainder. Clone size and the V and J calls come from that table; the DNA yielded D and trimming. The sample table contains around 400,000 clones; only one count was recorded for 70% to 90% of them. Together, the top ten hold around 1.2% of the sample.

Collaborating institutions collected whole blood in K2EDTA tubes following their own protocols. For TCRbeta analysis, collaborators shipped samples as frozen whole blood, isolated PBMCs, or DNA extracted from either of those sample types. After removal of 4 bases from V and 5 bases from J, the junction retains 14 bases not matched to a gene. Reading from cysteine to phenylalanine, the CDR3 counts 16 amino acids. CDR3 DNA is the only sequence kept; it has 48 bases, read in frame from the first base. According to the germline V gene, CDR1 reads SGHDT and CDR2 reads YYEEEE. The chain was built from TRBV5-6 and TRBJ2-5, with 7 bases in between that match TRBD1. This clonotype was obtained from a man aged 40-50 years with acute or convalescent COVID-19. The sequenced material came from peripheral blood. The CDR3 sequence is CASSVYRGPPRETQYF. The nucleotides are TGTGCCAGCAGCGTTTACAGGGGTCCCCCAAGGGAGACCCAGTACTTC.